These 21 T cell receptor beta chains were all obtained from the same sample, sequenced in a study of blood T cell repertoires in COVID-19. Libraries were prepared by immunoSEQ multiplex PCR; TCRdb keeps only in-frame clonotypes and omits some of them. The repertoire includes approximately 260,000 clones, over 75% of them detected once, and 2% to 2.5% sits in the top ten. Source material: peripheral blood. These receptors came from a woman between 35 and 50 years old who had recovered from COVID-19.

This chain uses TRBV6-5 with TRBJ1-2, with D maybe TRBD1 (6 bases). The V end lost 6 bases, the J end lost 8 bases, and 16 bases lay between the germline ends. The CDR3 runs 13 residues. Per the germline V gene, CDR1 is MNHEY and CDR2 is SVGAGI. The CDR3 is CASRSTGFVGYTF. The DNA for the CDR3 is TGTGCCAGCAGGAGCACAGGGTTTGTCGGCTACACCTTC.

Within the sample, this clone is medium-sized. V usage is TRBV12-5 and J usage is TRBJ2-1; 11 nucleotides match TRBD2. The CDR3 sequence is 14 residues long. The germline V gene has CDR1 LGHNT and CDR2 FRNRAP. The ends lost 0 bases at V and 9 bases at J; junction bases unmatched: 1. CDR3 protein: CASGLVLAGVEQFF. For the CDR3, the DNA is TGTGCTAGTGGTTTGGTACTAGCGGGGGTTGAGCAGTTCTTC.

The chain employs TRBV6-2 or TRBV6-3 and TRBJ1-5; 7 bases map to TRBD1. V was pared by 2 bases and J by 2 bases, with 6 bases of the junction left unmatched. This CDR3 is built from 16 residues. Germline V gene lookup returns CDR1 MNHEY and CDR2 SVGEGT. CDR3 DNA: TGTGCCAGCAGTTACCATGGGACAGCGGGCAATCAGCCCCAGCATTTT. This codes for CASSYHGTAGNQPQHF.

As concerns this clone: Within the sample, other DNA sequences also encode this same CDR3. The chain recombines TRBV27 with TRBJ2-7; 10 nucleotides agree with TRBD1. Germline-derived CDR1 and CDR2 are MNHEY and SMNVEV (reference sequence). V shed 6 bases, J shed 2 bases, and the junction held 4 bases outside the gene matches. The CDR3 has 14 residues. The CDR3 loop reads CASRRDRGPYEQYF. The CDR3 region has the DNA TGTGCCAGCAGGCGGGACAGGGGACCCTACGAGCAGTACTTC.

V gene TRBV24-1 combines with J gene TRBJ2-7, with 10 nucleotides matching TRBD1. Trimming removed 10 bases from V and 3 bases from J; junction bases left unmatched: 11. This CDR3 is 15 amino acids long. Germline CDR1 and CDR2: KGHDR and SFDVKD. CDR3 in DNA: TGTGCCACGGGGTCCGGGACAGGGGCGATCTACGAGCAGTACTTC. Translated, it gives CATGSGTGAIYEQYF.

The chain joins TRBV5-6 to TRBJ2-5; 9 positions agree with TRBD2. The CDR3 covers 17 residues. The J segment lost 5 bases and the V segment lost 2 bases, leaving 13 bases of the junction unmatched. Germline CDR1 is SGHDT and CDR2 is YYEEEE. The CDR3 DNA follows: TGTGCCAGCAGCTTCTCGTTCGGCGGGGGGGCCCGCGAGACCCAGTACTTC. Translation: CASSFSFGGGARETQYF. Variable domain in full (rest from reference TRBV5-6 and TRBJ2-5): DAGVTQSPTHLIKTRGQQVTLRCSPKSGHDTVSWYQQALGQGPQFIFQYYEEEERQRGNFPDRFSGHQFPNYSSELNVNALLLGDSALYLCASSFSFGGGARETQYFGPGTRLLVL.

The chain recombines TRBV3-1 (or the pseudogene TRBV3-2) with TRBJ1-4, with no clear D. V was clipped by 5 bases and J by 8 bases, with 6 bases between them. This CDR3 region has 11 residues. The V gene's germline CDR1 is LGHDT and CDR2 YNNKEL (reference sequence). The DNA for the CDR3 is TGTGCCAGCAGCGATCTAGAAAAACTGTTTTTT. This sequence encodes CASSDLEKLFF.

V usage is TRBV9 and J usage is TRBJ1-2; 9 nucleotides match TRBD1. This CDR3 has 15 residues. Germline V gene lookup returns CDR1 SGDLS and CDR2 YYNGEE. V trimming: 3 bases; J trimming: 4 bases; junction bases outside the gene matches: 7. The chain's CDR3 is CASSEWDRDVYGYTF. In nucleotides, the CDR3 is TGTGCCAGCAGCGAATGGGACAGGGACGTCTATGGCTACACCTTC.

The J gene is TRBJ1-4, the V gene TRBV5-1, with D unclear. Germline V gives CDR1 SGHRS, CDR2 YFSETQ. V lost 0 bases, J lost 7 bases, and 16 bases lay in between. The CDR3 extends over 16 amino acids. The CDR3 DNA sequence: TGCGCCAGCAGCTTGGGGGCGCCAACCCCAAGTGAAAAACTGTTTTTT. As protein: CASSLGAPTPSEKLFF. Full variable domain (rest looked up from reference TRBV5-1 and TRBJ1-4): KAGVTQTPRYLIKTRGQQVTLSCSPISGHRSVSWYQQTPGQGLQFLFEYFSETQRNKGNFPGRFSGRQFSNSRSEMNVSTLELGDSALYLCASSLGAPTPSEKLFFGSGTQLSVL.

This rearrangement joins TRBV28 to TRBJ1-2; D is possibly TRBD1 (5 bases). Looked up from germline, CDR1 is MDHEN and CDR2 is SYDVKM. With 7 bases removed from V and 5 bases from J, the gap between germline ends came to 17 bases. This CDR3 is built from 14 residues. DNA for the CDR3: TGTGCCAGCAAACGGGGGGAGGTATTTTATGGCTACACCTTC. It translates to CASKRGEVFYGYTF.

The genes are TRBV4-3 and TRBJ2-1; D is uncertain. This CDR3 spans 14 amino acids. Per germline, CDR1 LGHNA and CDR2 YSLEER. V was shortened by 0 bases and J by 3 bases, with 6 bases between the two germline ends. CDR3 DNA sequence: TGCGCCAGCAGCCAAGACCTAGGCTACAATGAGCAGTTCTTC. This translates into CASSQDLGYNEQFF.

CDR3 sequence reads: CASSSTGNQPQHF. Written as DNA, the CDR3 is TGTGCCAGCAGTTCGACAGGCAATCAGCCCCAGCATTTT. This sequence joins TRBV2 and TRBJ1-5, with a weak D call TRBD1 (5 bases). The germline V gene encodes CDR1 SNHLY and CDR2 FYNNEI. With 5 bases removed from V and 2 bases from J, the gap between germline ends came to 7 bases. The CDR3 runs to 13 residues.

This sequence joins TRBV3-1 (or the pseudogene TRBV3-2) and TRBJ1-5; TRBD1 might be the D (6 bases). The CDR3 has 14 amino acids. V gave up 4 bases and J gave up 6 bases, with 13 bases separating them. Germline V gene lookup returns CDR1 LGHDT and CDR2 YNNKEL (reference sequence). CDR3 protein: CASSPHRAGQPQHF. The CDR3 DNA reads TGTGCCAGCAGCCCCCACAGGGCTGGTCAGCCCCAGCATTTT.

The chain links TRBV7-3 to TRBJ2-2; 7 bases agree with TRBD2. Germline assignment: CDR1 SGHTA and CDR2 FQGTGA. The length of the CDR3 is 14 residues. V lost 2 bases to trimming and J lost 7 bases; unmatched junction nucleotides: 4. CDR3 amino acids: CASSLERGVGELFF. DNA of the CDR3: TGTGCCAGCAGCTTAGAGCGGGGTGTCGGGGAGCTGTTTTTT.

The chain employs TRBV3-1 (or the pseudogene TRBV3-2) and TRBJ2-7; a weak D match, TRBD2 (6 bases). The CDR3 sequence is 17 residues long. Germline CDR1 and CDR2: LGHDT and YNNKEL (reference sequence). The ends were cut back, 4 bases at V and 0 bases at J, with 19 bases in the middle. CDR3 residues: CASSPDLADRSSYEQYF. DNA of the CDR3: TGTGCCAGCAGCCCCGACTTAGCGGACCGGAGCTCCTACGAGCAGTACTTC.

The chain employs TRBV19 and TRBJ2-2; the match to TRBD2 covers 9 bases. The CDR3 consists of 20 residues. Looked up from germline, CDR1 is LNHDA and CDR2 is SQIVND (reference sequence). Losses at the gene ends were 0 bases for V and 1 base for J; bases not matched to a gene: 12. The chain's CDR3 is CASSIDNWGSGGMNTGELFF. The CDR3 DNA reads TGTGCCAGTAGTATAGATAATTGGGGTAGCGGGGGTATGAACACCGGGGAGCTGTTTTTT.

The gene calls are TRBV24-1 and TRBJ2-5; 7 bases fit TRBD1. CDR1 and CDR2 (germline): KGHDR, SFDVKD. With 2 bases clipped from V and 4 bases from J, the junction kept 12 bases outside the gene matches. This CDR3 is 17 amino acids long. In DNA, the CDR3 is TGTGCCACCAGTGATTCCGAAGGGACAGTGGGTGGAGAGACCCAGTACTTC. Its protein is CATSDSEGTVGGETQYF.

CDR3: CASSSYRDNYGYTF. For the CDR3, the DNA is TGTGCCAGCAGTTCCTACAGGGATAACTATGGCTACACCTTC. This chain joins TRBV6-5 and TRBJ1-2; D is perhaps TRBD1 (6 bases). This CDR3 contains 14 residues. Germline V gene data show CDR1 as MNHEY and CDR2 as SVGAGI. Trimming pared 4 bases from V and 1 base from J, leaving 10 bases between.

Here the CDR3 reads CASGLPGAGNTIYF. For the CDR3, the DNA is TGTGCTAGTGGTTTGCCCGGGGCTGGAAACACCATATATTTT. V usage is TRBV12-5 and J usage is TRBJ1-3, with no clear D. Deletions cut 2 bases from V and 2 bases from J, with 7 bases between. Germline loops: CDR1 LGHNT, CDR2 FRNRAP. The CDR3 covers 14 residues.

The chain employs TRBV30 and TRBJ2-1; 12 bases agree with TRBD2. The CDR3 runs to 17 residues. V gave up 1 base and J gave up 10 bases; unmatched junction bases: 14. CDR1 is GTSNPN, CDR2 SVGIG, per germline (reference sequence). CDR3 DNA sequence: TGTGCCTGGAGTGGGGGGCCGACTAGCGGGAGAGTCCGGGAGCAGTTCTTC. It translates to CAWSGGPTSGRVREQFF. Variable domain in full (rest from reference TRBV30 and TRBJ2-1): SQTIHQWPATLVQPVGSPLSLECTVEGTSNPNLYWYRQAAGRGLQLLFYSVGIGQISSEVPQNLSASRPQDRQFILSSKKLLLSDSGFYLCAWSGGPTSGRVREQFFGPGTRLTVL.

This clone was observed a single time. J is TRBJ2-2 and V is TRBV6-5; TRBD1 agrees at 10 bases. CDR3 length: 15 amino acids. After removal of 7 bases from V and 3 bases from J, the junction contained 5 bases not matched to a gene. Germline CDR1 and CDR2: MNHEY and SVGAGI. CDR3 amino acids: CASTPTGGYTGELFF. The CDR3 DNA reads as TGTGCCAGCACCCCGACAGGGGGCTACACCGGGGAGCTGTTTTTT.